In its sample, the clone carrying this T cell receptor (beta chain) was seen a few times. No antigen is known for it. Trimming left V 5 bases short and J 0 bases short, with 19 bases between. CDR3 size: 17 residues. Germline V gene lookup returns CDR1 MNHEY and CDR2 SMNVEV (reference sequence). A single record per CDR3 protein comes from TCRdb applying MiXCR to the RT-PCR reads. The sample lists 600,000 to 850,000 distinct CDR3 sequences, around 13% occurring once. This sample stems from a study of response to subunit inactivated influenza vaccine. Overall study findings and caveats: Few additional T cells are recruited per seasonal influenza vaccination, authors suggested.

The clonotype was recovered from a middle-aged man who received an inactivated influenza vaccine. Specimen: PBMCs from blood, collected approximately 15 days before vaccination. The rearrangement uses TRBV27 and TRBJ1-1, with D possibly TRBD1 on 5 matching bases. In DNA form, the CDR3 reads TGTGCCAGCAGTCCCCTGGTTGGGACGGGATTGAACACTGAAGCTTTCTTT. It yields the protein CASSPLVGTGLNTEAFF.